Given below is one TCR beta chain in context. Its antigen is still unknown. Base qualities are not provided; no much larger clone lies one nucleotide away. This entry belongs to a study of radiotherapy plus CTLA-4 blockade in lung cancer (dated by TCRdb to 2016 to 2019). Concerning the study at large: Objective responses were observed in 18% of enrolled patients, and disease control was achieved in approximately 30%.

General study outcomes and caveats: After treatment with radiotherapy and ipilimumab, TCR clones that came from tumors expanded in the peripheral blood. Increased serum interferon-beta after radiation, together with early dynamic changes in blood T cell clones, were reported to be the strongest predictors of response.

Focal radiation therapy combined with CTLA-4 blockade (ipilimumab) was tested in patients with chemo-refractory metastatic non-small-cell lung cancer. The method behind the library was the immunoSEQ multiplex PCR assay. What TCRdb holds here is the immuneACCESS table cut down to in-frame rearrangements. Part of the clones is not present; checked against another copy, under half of the missing clones reflect an unresolved V gene, and the others are unexplained. The sample includes roughly 54,000 clones, with under 85% observed a single time. Under 3.5% of the sample is in the top ten clones. This clonotype was obtained from a human donor with non-small cell lung cancer who had a partial response to radiotherapy plus ipilimumab. Here the sequenced sample was peripheral blood, taken from a patient treated with radiotherapy plus ipilimumab.

CDR3 sequence: CASSQDFRSGRETQYF. The DNA sequence is TGCGCCAGCAGCCAAGATTTTCGTTCAGGCCGAGAGACCCAGTACTTC. The receptor chain draws on TRBV4-3 and TRBJ2-5; the D gene assignment is ambiguous. The CDR3 goes from the cysteine to the phenylalanine over 16 residues. Just the 48-base CDR3 DNA is kept, in frame starting at base 1. The V end loses 0 bases and the J end loses 4 bases, and a stretch of 15 bases separates them. The germline V gene provides CDR1 LGHNA and CDR2 YSLEER.